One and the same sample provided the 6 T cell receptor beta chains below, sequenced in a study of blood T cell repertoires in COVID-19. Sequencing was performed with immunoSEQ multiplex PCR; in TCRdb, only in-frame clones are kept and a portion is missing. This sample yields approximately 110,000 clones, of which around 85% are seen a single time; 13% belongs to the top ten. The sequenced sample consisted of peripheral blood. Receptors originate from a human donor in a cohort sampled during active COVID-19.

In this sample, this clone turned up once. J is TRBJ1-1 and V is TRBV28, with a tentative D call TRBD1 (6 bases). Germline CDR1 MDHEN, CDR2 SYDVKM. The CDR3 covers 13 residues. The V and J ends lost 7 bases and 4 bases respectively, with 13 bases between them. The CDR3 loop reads CASNQDRSTEAFF. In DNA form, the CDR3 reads TGTGCCAGCAACCAGGACAGAAGCACTGAAGCTTTCTTT.

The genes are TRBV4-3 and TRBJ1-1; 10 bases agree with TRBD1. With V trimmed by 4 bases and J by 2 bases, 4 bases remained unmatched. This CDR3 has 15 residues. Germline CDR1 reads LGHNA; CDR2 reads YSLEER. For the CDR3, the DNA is TGCGCCAGCAGCCCGGGACAGGGGTTTAACACTGAAGCTTTCTTT. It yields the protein CASSPGQGFNTEAFF.

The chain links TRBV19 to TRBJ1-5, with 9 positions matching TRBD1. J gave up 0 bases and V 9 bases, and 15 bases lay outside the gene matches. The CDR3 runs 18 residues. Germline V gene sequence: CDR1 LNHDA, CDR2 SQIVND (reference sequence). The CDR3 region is CASRGTGQGPYSNQPQHF. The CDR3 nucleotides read TGTGCCAGCCGCGGGACAGGGCAGGGCCCCTATAGCAATCAGCCCCAGCATTTT.

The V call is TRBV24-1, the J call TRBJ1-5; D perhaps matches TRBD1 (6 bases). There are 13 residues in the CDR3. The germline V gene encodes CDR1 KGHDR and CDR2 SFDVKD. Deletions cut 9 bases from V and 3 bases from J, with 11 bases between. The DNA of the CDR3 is TGTGCCACCCAAGGACAGTACAATCAGCCCCAGCATTTT. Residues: CATQGQYNQPQHF.

CDR3 sequence: CASRSQPGQNYEQYF. The CDR3 coding sequence is TGTGCCAGCAGAAGTCAACCGGGACAGAACTACGAGCAGTACTTC. The chain employs TRBV6-5 and TRBJ2-7; TRBD1 aligns across 7 bases. Germline V gene sequence: CDR1 MNHEY, CDR2 SVGAGI. J gave up 3 bases and V 6 bases, and 11 bases lay outside the gene matches. The CDR3 sequence is 15 residues long.

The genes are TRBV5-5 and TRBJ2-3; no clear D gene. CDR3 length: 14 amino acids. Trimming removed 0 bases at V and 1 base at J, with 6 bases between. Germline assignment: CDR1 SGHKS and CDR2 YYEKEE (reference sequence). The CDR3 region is CASSLAGRTDTQYF. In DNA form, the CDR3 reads TGTGCCAGCAGCTTGGCAGGCCGCACAGATACGCAGTATTTT.